The T cell receptor beta chain described here comes from a study of cytomegalovirus exposure and HLA in healthy donors. The wider study: HLA-typed donors were the source of approximately 85 million unique TCRs, which an early data release held. General observations from the study: Earlier results showed most TCR beta V segments being productive about 87% or about 30% of the time.

The germline CDR1 and CDR2 sequences are SGHTA and FQGTGA. CDR3 length: 13 residues. The germline V and J ends were trimmed by 5 bases and 2 bases, with 9 bases remaining between them. The study ran its PCR with 60 Vbeta and 13 Jbeta primers. Data came from immunoSEQ multiplex PCR; TCRdb stores just in-frame clones and leaves some out. The table lists some 110,000 clones, about 80% of them singletons, with 2.5% to 3% in the top ten. A note on this clone: No antigen is known for it.

Sequenced input: PBMCs. The clonotype originates from a woman between 18 and 30 years old in good health and CMV-seropositive. The rearrangement links TRBV7-3 to TRBJ1-1; D gene uncertain. CDR3 DNA: TGTGCCAGCAGCCCCGGGAAAAACACTGAAGCTTTCTTT. Translation gives CASSPGKNTEAFF.